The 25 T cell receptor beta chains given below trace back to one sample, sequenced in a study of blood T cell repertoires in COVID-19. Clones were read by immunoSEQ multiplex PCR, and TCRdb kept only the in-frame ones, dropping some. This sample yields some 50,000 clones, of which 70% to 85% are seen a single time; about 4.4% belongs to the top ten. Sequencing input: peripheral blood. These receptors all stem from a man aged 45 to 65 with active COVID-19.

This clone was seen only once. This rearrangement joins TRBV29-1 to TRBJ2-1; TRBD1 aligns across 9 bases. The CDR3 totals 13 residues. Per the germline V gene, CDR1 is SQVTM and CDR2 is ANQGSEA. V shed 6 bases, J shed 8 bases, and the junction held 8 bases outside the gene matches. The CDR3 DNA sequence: TGCAGCGTGGGGGGGGACAGGGTCTATGAGCAGTTCTTC. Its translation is CSVGGDRVYEQFF.

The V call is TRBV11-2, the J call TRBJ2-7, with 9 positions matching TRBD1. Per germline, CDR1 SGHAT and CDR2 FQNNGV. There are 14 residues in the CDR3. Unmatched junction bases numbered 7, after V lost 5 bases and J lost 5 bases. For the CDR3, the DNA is TGTGCCAGCAGCGTGGGGGACAGGGACGACGAGCAGTACTTC. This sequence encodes CASSVGDRDDEQYF.

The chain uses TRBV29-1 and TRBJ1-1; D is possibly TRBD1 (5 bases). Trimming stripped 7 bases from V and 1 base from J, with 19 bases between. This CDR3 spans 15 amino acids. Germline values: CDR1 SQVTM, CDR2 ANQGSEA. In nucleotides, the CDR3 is TGCAGCGCAGGAATGGGAGGGGCAGGGAACACTGAAGCTTTCTTT. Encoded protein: CSAGMGGAGNTEAFF.

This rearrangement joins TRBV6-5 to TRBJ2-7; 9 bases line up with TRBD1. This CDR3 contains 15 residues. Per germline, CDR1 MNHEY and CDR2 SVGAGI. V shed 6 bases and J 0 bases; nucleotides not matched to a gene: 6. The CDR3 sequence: CASSPTGGSSYEQYF. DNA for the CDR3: TGTGCCAGCAGCCCGACAGGGGGAAGCTCCTACGAGCAGTACTTC.

CDR3 in DNA: TGTGCCAGCAGCAAAGAACGAGGGCTGGGCGGGGAGCTGTTTTTT. Amino acids: CASSKERGLGGELFF. The rearrangement links TRBV21-1 to TRBJ2-2; the D call in the table, TRBD2, was not verified against the DNA. TRBV21-1 is a documented pseudogene. There are 15 residues in the CDR3.

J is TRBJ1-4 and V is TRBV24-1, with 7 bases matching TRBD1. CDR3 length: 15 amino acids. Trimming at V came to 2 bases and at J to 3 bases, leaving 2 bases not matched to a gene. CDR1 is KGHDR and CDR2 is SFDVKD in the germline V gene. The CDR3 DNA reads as TGTGCCACCAGTGATTCCGGGACAGCTAATGAAAAACTGTTTTTT. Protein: CATSDSGTANEKLFF.

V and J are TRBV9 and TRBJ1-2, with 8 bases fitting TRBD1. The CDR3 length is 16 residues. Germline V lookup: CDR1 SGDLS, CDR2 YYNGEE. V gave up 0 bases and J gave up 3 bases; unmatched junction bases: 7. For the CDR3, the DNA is TGTGCCAGCAGCGTAGACACCCCACAGGGGGACTATGGCTACACCTTC. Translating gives CASSVDTPQGDYGYTF.

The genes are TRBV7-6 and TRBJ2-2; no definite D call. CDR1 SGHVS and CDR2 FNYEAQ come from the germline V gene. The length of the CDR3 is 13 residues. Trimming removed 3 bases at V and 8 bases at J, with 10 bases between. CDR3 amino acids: CASSFQSSGELFF. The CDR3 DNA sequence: TGTGCCAGCAGCTTTCAGTCATCGGGGGAGCTGTTTTTT.

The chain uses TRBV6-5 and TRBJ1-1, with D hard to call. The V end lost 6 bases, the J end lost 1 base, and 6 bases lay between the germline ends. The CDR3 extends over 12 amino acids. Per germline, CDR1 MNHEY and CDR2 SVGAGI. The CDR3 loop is CASRSQNTEAFF. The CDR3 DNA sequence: TGTGCCAGCAGGTCACAGAACACTGAAGCTTTCTTT.

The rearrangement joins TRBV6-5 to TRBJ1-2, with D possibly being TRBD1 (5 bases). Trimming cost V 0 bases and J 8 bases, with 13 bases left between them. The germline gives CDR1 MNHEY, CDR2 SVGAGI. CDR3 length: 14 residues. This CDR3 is CASSYSGGGEGYTF. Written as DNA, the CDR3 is TGTGCCAGCAGTTACTCCGGGGGAGGAGAAGGCTACACCTTC.

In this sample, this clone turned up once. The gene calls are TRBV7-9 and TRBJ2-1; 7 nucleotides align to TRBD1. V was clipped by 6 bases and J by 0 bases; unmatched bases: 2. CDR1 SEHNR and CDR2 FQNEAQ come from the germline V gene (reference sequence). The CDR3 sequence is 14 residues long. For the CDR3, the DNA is TGTGCCAGCAGTCCAGGGGGCTCCTACAATGAGCAGTTCTTC. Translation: CASSPGGSYNEQFF. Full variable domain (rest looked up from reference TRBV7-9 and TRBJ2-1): DTGVSQNPRHKITKRGQNVTFRCDPISEHNRLYWYRQTLGQGPEFLTYFQNEAQLEKSRLLSDRFSAERPKGSFSTLEIQRTEQGDSAMYLCASSPGGSYNEQFFGPGTRLTVL.

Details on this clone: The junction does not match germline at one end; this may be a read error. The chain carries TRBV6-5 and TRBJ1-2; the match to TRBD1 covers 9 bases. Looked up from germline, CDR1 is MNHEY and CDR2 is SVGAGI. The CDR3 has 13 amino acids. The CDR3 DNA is TGTGCCAGCATTACAGGGGGCGACCGGGATCGCTCCTTC. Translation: CASITGGDRDRSF.

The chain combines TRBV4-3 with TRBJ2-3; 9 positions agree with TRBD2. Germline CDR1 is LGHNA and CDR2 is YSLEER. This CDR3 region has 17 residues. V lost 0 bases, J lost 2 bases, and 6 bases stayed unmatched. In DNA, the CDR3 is TGCGCCAGCAGCCAAGATGGGCCTAGCGGGGCCACAGATACGCAGTATTTT. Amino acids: CASSQDGPSGATDTQYF.

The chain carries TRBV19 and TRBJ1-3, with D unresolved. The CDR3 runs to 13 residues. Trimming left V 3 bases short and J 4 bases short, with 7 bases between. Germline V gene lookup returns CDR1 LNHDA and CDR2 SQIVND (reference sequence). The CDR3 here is CASSINPGNTIYF. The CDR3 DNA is TGTGCCAGTAGTATTAATCCCGGAAACACCATATATTTT.

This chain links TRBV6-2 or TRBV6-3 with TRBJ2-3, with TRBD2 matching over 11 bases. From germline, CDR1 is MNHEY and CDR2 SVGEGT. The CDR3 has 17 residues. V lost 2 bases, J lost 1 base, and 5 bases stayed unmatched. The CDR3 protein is CASSYDPGLAGTDTQYF. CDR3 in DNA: TGTGCCAGCAGTTACGACCCGGGACTAGCGGGCACAGATACGCAGTATTTT.

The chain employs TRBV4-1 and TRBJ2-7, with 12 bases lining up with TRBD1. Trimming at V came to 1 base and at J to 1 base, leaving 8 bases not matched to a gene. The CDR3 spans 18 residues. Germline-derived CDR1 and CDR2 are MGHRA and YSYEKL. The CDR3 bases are TGCGCCAGCAGCCAAGTGTTACCGGGACAGGGGGCATCCTACGAGCAGTACTTC. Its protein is CASSQVLPGQGASYEQYF.

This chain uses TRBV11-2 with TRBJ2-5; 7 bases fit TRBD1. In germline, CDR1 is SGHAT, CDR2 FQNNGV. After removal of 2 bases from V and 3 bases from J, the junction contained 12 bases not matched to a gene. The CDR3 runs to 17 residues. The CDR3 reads CASSLSPSRQGKETQYF. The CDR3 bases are TGTGCCAGCAGCTTATCGCCTTCGCGACAGGGTAAAGAGACCCAGTACTTC.

The CDR3 coding sequence is TGTGCCATCAGTGGGTACCAGGGTGCTGGCTACGAGCAGTACTTC. Its protein is CAISGYQGAGYEQYF. The rearrangement joins TRBV10-3 to TRBJ2-7, with a weak D call TRBD1 (5 bases). This CDR3 region has 15 residues. The germline V and J ends were trimmed by 4 bases and 3 bases, with 16 bases remaining between them. The germline CDR1 and CDR2 sequences are ENHRY and SYGVKD.

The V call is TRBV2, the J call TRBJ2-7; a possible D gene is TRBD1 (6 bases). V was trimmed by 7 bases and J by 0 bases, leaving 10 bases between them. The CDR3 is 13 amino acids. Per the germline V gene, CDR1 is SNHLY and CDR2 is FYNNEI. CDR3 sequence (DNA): TGTGCCAGCAAATTACAGGGCTCCTACGAGCAGTACTTC. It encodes CASKLQGSYEQYF.

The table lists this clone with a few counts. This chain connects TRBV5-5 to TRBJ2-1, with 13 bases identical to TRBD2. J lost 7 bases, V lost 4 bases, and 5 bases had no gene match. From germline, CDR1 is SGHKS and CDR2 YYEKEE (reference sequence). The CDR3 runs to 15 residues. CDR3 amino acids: CASSPGLAGVNEQFF. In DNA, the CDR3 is TGTGCCAGCAGCCCTGGACTAGCGGGGGTAAATGAGCAGTTCTTC.

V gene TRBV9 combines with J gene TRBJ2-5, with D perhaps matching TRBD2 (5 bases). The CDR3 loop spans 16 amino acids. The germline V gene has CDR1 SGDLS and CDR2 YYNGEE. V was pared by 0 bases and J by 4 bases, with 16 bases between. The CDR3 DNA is TGTGCCAGCAGCGTAGACGGTTCCTTCGCGGGAGAGACCCAGTACTTC. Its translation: CASSVDGSFAGETQYF.

This CDR3 is CASSPMAGGYNEQFF. The CDR3 DNA reads TGTGCCAGCAGTCCAATGGCGGGGGGGTACAATGAGCAGTTCTTC. The chain employs TRBV6-5 and TRBJ2-1, with TRBD2 identical over 9 bases. Germline CDR1 is MNHEY and CDR2 is SVGAGI. The V gene end was trimmed by 5 bases and the J gene end by 4 bases; junction bases not matched to a gene: 6. This CDR3 contains 15 residues.

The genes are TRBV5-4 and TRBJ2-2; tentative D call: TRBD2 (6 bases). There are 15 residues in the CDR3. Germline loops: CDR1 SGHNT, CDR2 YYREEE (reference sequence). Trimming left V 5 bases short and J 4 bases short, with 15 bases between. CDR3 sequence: CASRGGEERTGELFF. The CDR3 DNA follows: TGTGCCAGCAGGGGCGGGGAAGAACGCACCGGGGAGCTGTTTTTT. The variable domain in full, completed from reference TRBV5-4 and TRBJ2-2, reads ETGVTQSPTHLIKTRGQQVTLRCSSQSGHNTVSWYQQALGQGPQFIFQYYREEENGRGNFPPRFSGLQFPNYSSELNVNALELDDSALYLCASRGGEERTGELFFGEGSRLTVL.

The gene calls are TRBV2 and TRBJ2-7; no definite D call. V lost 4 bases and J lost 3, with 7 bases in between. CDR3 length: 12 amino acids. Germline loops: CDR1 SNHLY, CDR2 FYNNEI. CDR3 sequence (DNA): TGTGCCAGCAGTGTTACAGTCTACGAGCAGTACTTC. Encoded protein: CASSVTVYEQYF.

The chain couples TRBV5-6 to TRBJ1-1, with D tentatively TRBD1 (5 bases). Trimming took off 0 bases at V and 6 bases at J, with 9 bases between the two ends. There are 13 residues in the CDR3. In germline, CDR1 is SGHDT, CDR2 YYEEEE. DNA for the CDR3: TGTGCCAGCAGCTTGGTTCAGGGCTCTGAAGCTTTCTTT. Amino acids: CASSLVQGSEAFF.